The T cell receptor (beta chain) described here comes from a study of blood T cell repertoires in COVID-19. CDR3 length: 15 amino acids. V lost 0 bases to trimming and J lost 3 bases; unmatched junction nucleotides: 4. Germline CDR1 is SGDLS and CDR2 is YYNGEE. Authors' data handling: Scientists estimated how many nucleated cells there were by amplifying reference gene primers. The protocol was immunoSEQ multiplex PCR, while the TCRdb copy is restricted to in-frame clones and leaves out a portion. V and J calls and clone size are given by that table; D and trimming were obtained from the DNA. The sample lists hundreds of thousands of clones; approximately 89% were seen once.

The sequencing sample was made of peripheral blood. The genes are TRBV9 and TRBJ2-7, with 9 bases identical to TRBD2. The origin of this receptor is a woman aged 55-75 years with acute or convalescent COVID-19. In nucleotides, the CDR3 is TGTGCCAGCAGCGTAGCAGCGGGGGGCCGCTACGAGCAGTACTTC. Its translation is CASSVAAGGRYEQYF.